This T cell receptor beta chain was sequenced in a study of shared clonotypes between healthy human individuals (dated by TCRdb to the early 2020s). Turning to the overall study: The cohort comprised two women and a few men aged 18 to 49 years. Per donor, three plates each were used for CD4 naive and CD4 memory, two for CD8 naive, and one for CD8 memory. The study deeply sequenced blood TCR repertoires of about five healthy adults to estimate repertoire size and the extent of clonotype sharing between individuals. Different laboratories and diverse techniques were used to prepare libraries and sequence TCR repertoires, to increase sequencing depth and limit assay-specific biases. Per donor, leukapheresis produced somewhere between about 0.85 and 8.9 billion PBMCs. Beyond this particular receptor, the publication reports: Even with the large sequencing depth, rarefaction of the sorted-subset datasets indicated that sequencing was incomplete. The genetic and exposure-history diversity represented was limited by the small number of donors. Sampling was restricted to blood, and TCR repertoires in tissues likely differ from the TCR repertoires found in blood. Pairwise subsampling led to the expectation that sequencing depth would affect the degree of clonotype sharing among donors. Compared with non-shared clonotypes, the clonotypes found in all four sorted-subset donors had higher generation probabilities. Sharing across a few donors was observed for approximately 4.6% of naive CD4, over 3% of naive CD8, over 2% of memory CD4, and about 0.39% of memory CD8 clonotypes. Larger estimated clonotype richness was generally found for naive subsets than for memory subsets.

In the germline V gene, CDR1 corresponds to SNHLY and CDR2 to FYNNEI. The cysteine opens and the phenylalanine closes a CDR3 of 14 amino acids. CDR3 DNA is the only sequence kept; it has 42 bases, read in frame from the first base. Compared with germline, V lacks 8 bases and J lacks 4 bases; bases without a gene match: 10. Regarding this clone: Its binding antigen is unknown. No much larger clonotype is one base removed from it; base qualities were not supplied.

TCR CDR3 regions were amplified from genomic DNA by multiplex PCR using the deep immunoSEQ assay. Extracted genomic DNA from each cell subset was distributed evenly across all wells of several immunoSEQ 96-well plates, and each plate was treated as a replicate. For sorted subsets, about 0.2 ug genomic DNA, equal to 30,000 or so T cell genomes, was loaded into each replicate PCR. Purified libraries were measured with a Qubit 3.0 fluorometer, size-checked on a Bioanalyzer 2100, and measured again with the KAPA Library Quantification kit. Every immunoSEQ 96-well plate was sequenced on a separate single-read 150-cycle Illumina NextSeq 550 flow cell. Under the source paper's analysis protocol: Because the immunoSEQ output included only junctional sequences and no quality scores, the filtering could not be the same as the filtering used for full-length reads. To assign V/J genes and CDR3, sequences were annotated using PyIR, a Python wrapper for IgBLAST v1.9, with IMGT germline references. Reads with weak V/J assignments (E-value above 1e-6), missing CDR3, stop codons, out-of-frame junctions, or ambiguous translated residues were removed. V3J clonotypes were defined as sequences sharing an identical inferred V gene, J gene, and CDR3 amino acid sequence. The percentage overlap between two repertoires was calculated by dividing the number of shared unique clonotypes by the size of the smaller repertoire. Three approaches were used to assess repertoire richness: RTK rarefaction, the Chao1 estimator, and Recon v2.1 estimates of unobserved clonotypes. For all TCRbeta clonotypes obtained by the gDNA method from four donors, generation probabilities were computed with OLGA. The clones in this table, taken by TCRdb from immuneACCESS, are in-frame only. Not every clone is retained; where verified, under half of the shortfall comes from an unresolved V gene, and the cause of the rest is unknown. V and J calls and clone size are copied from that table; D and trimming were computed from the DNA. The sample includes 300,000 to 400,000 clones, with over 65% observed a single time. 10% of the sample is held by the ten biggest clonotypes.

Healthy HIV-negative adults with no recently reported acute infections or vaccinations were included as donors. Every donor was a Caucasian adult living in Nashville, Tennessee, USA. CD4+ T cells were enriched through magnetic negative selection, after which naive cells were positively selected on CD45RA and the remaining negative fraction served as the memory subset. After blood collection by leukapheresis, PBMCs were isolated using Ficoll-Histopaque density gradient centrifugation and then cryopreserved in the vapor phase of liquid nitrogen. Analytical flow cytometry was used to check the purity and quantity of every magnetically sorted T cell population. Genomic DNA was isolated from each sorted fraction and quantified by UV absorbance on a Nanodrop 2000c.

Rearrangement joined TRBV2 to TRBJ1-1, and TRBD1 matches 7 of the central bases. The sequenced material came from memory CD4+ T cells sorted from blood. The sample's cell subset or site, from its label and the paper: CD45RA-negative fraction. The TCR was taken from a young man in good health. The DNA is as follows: TGTGCCAGCCGGGCGATGACAGGGACCACTGAAGCTTTCTTT. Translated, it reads CASRAMTGTTEAFF.